This entry is about one TCR beta chain. The record originates from a study of T cell responses to AZD1222 COVID-19 vaccine. The method was immunoSEQ multiplex PCR; TCRdb's version includes in-frame clones alone and lacks a portion of them. The table includes about 130,000 clones, 75% to 90% detected once. Per the germline V gene, CDR1 is SGHRS and CDR2 is YFSETQ. CDR3 length equals 15 residues. The J segment lost 6 bases and the V segment lost 2 bases, leaving 6 bases of the junction unmatched. The sequence derives from an adult in good health. The specimen was peripheral blood, collected on day 0 of AZD1222 vaccination. V usage is TRBV5-1 and J usage is TRBJ2-1; 9 bases are a match to TRBD1. CDR3 nucleotides: TGCGCCAGCAGCTTACAGGGGGCCCTAGGCAATGAGCAGTTCTTC. This translates into CASSLQGALGNEQFF.